This T cell receptor (beta chain) was identified during a study of shared clonotypes between healthy human individuals. About this clone itself: Other DNA variants within this sample encode the same CDR3.

The repertoire was sequenced with immunoSEQ multiplex PCR; TCRdb's copy has only in-frame clones and lacks some. Among under 2.5 million clones listed, under 95% were seen once. V lost 1 base to trimming and J lost 2 bases, with 8 bases between them. Germline-derived CDR1 and CDR2 are SGHNT and YENEEA. The CDR3 spans 14 residues. V gene TRBV11-3 combines with J gene TRBJ2-5; a possible D gene is TRBD1 (5 bases). The clonotype originates from a man aged 18 to 29 in good health. Some clones in this sample may be carry-over from other donors' samples. Specimen: naive CD4+ T cells from PBMCs. Subset denoted: CD45RA+ positively selected. The CDR3 region is CASSLGGSQETQYF. CDR3 nucleotides: TGTGCCAGCAGCTTAGGGGGCAGTCAAGAGACCCAGTACTTC. Full variable domain (remainder filled in from reference TRBV11-3 and TRBJ2-5): EAGVVQSPRYKIIEKKQPVAFWCNPISGHNTLYWYLQNLGQGPELLIRYENEEAVDDSQLPKDRFSAERLKGVDSTLKIQPAELGDSAVYLCASSLGGSQETQYFGPGTRLLVL.